Listed below are T cell receptor beta chains from one sample, sequenced in a study of vaccination and CD4 T cells after COVID-19. TCRdb analysed the PCR reads with MiXCR anew, one entry per CDR3 protein. The table lists roughly 9,000 distinct CDR3 sequences, 20% to 30% of them singletons. Antigen specificity for these receptors is unknown. The source was CD4+ T cells from blood, cultured in vitro, collected after SARS-CoV-2 vaccination. These TCRs come from a human donor who had recovered from COVID-19. CDR3s include the opening cysteine and the closing phenylalanine or tryptophan. The D gene is left open where the match is weak. A clone size is listed for some rows: how often the clone was seen (once, few, many), or a class if it is expanded.

j_call: TRBJ1-5; clone_size: NA; d_call: NA; v_call: TRBV28; cdr3_aa: CASSGGTVSNQPQHF; cdr3_nt: TGTGCCAGCAGTGGCGGGACGGTTAGCAATCAGCCCCAGCATTTT
j_call: TRBJ2-3; clone_size: few; d_call: TRBD2; v_call: TRBV7-2; cdr3_aa: CASSLGGRSTDTQYF; cdr3_nt: TGTGCCAGCAGCTTAGGCGGGAGGAGCACAGATACGCAGTATTTT
j_call: TRBJ2-3; clone_size: NA; d_call: TRBD1; v_call: TRBV18; cdr3_aa: CASSWDRGTDTQYF; cdr3_nt: TGTGCCAGCTCATGGGACAGGGGCACAGATACGCAGTATTTT
j_call: TRBJ1-5; clone_size: few; d_call: NA; v_call: TRBV27; cdr3_aa: CASRDRLYSNQPQHF; cdr3_nt: TGTGCCAGCAGAGACAGGCTTTATAGCAATCAGCCCCAGCATTTT
j_call: TRBJ2-3; clone_size: NA; d_call: NA; v_call: TRBV6-1; cdr3_aa: CASGKWGGITDTQYF; cdr3_nt: TGTGCCAGCGGGAAGTGGGGCGGGATAACAGATACGCAGTATTTT
j_call: TRBJ2-1; clone_size: few; d_call: TRBD2; v_call: TRBV7-9; cdr3_aa: CASSQSGLGYEQFF; cdr3_nt: TGTGCCAGCAGCCAAAGCGGACTAGGTTATGAGCAGTTCTTC
j_call: TRBJ1-2; clone_size: NA; d_call: NA; v_call: TRBV25-1; cdr3_aa: CASRDGPHHGYTF; cdr3_nt: TGTGCCAGCAGGGACGGACCCCATCATGGCTACACCTTC
j_call: TRBJ1-5; clone_size: NA; d_call: NA; v_call: TRBV19; cdr3_aa: CASSIARDWGNQPQHF; cdr3_nt: TGTGCCAGTAGTATAGCCAGGGATTGGGGCAATCAGCCCCAGCATTTT
j_call: TRBJ2-7; clone_size: few; d_call: NA; v_call: TRBV20-1; cdr3_aa: CSARGGESYEQYF; cdr3_nt: TGCAGTGCTAGAGGGGGGGAATCCTACGAGCAGTACTTC
j_call: TRBJ2-7; clone_size: NA; d_call: NA; v_call: TRBV6-1; cdr3_aa: CASSEEWIGAGFYEQYF; cdr3_nt: TGTGCCAGCAGTGAAGAGTGGATAGGGGCAGGTTTTTACGAGCAGTACTTC
j_call: TRBJ1-1; clone_size: NA; d_call: TRBD1; v_call: TRBV5-1; cdr3_aa: CASSTGGTGLNTEAFF; cdr3_nt: TGCGCCAGCAGCACTGGGGGGACAGGCTTAAACACTGAAGCTTTCTTT
j_call: TRBJ1-1; clone_size: few; d_call: TRBD1; v_call: TRBV20-1; cdr3_aa: CSAMGQDNTEAFF; cdr3_nt: TGCAGTGCTATGGGACAGGACAACACTGAAGCTTTCTTT
j_call: TRBJ2-7; clone_size: once; d_call: NA; v_call: TRBV6-2/TRBV6-3; cdr3_aa: CASSYSTYEQYF; cdr3_nt: TGTGCCAGCAGTTACTCGACCTACGAGCAGTACTTC
j_call: TRBJ2-7; clone_size: NA; d_call: NA; v_call: TRBV7-2; cdr3_aa: CASSPALPGAYEQYF; cdr3_nt: TGTGCCAGCAGCCCAGCCCTACCCGGAGCCTACGAGCAGTACTTC
j_call: TRBJ2-7; clone_size: NA; d_call: TRBD2; v_call: TRBV6-5; cdr3_aa: CASSWGLAGAYEQYF; cdr3_nt: TGTGCCAGCAGTTGGGGACTAGCGGGAGCCTACGAGCAGTACTTC
j_call: TRBJ1-2; clone_size: few; d_call: NA; v_call: TRBV5-1; cdr3_aa: CASSITGGGGYTF; cdr3_nt: TGCGCCAGCAGCATCACAGGCGGGGGAGGCTACACCTTC
j_call: TRBJ2-4; clone_size: medium-sized; d_call: NA; v_call: TRBV20-1; cdr3_aa: CSARVVGQSLALQYF; cdr3_nt: TGCAGTGCTAGAGTGGTTGGTCAGTCCTTGGCTCTTCAGTACTTC
j_call: TRBJ2-3; clone_size: NA; d_call: TRBD1; v_call: TRBV7-9; cdr3_aa: CASSLRGTGASDTQYF; cdr3_nt: TGTGCCAGCAGCTTACGCGGGACAGGGGCATCAGATACGCAGTATTTT
j_call: TRBJ2-5; clone_size: few; d_call: NA; v_call: TRBV20-1; cdr3_aa: CSARATQYF; cdr3_nt: TGCAGTGCTCGAGCGACCCAGTACTTC
j_call: TRBJ1-6; clone_size: few; d_call: TRBD1; v_call: TRBV28; cdr3_aa: CASRPSTGVASPLHF; cdr3_nt: TGTGCCAGCAGGCCGTCGACAGGGGTGGCGTCACCCCTCCACTTT
j_call: TRBJ2-3; clone_size: NA; d_call: NA; v_call: TRBV28; cdr3_aa: CASSLGPFPGADTQYF; cdr3_nt: TGTGCCAGCAGTTTGGGACCTTTTCCTGGTGCAGATACGCAGTATTTT
j_call: TRBJ1-5; clone_size: NA; d_call: NA; v_call: TRBV19; cdr3_aa: CASSIRGVGNQPQHF; cdr3_nt: TGTGCCAGTAGTATTCGCGGGGTAGGCAATCAGCCCCAGCATTTT
j_call: TRBJ2-5; clone_size: medium-sized; d_call: TRBD1; v_call: TRBV6-1; cdr3_aa: CASRRLTGSGETQYF; cdr3_nt: TGTGCCAGCAGGCGACTGACAGGGTCGGGAGAGACCCAGTACTTC
j_call: TRBJ2-1; clone_size: NA; d_call: TRBD2; v_call: TRBV11-2; cdr3_aa: CASSLVSGDNEQFF; cdr3_nt: TGTGCCAGCAGCTTAGTTAGCGGGGACAATGAGCAGTTCTTC
j_call: TRBJ1-1; clone_size: NA; d_call: NA; v_call: TRBV6-2/TRBV6-3; cdr3_aa: CASSYPGPREAFF; cdr3_nt: TGTGCCAGCAGTTACCCCGGGCCTAGAGAAGCTTTCTTT
j_call: TRBJ2-7; clone_size: NA; d_call: NA; v_call: TRBV2; cdr3_aa: CASNRLGEQYF; cdr3_nt: TGTGCCAGCAACCGTTTGGGGGAGCAGTACTTC